The 5 T cell receptor beta chains below all came from one sample that was sequenced in a study of cytomegalovirus exposure and HLA in healthy donors. The primer mix had 60 Vbeta and 13 Jbeta primers. The protocol was immunoSEQ multiplex PCR, while the TCRdb copy is restricted to in-frame clones and leaves out a portion. The table lists some 92,000 clones, under 85% of them singletons. Input material: PBMCs. These receptors were collected from a man under 40 in good health and CMV-seronegative.

This sequence joins TRBV4-3 and TRBJ1-1; possibly TRBD1 for D (5 bases). Trimming shortened V by 0 bases and J by 4 bases, and 12 bases separated the two germline ends. The germline V gene has CDR1 LGHNA and CDR2 YSLEER. This CDR3 region has 15 residues. CDR3 coding DNA: TGCGCCAGCAGCCAAGAATGGGTAAGGGGCACTGAAGCTTTCTTT. Translating it yields CASSQEWVRGTEAFF.

The CDR3 here is CSVEKPGQVYGYTF. CDR3 in DNA: TGCAGCGTTGAAAAGCCGGGACAGGTATATGGCTACACCTTC. The chain joins TRBV29-1 to TRBJ1-2; TRBD1 agrees at 8 bases. This CDR3 is built from 14 residues. The V gene end was trimmed by 2 bases and the J gene end by 5 bases; junction bases not matched to a gene: 7. Germline lookup yields CDR1 SQVTM and CDR2 ANQGSEA.

V usage is TRBV19 and J usage is TRBJ1-4; D is possibly TRBD1 (5 bases). The germline V gene has CDR1 LNHDA and CDR2 SQIVND (reference sequence). Trimming pared 2 bases from V and 5 bases from J, leaving 12 bases between. The CDR3 runs to 15 residues. The DNA for the CDR3 is TGTGCCAGTAGTATACCAGGGCAGGGCAATGAAAAACTGTTTTTT. This translates into CASSIPGQGNEKLFF.

CDR3 coding DNA: TGTGCCAGCAGCCCTCCGTCGGGACAGGGCCCCACAGATACGCAGTATTTT. Protein: CASSPPSGQGPTDTQYF. J is TRBJ2-3 and V is TRBV13; TRBD1 agrees at 9 bases. V lost 5 bases, J lost 2 bases, and 11 bases stayed unmatched. The length of the CDR3 is 17 residues. Germline values: CDR1 PRHDT, CDR2 FYEKMQ (reference sequence).

The gene calls are TRBV28 and TRBJ1-5, with D uncertain. Germline V gene lookup returns CDR1 MDHEN and CDR2 SYDVKM. The CDR3 totals 13 residues. Trimming stripped 10 bases from V and 3 bases from J, with 13 bases between. CDR3 residues: CATFRELNQPQHF. As DNA, the CDR3 is TGTGCCACCTTCCGGGAGCTCAATCAGCCCCAGCATTTT.